This T cell receptor beta chain was identified in a study of beta chain features in type 1 diabetes. General study points: Shortening of TCRB CDR3s, moderate but significant, appeared in all four CD4+ subsets of Type 1 diabetes patients. The study found that naive, central memory and Treg TCRB repertoires appeared more similar in patients than in healthy donors.

cDNA synthesis used the whole RNA isolate, giving expressed TCRB sequences. Regulatory, naive and central memory T cell samples averaged around 3.5 million reads. Generated by immunoSEQ multiplex PCR, the TCRdb table keeps only in-frame clones and is missing some. The sample comprises 400,000 or so clones, around 12% of which are singletons, and 0.0095% to 0.013% rests with the top ten. The CDR3 is made up of 14 amino acids. The V and J ends lost 4 bases and 0 bases respectively, with 9 bases between them. Germline assignment: CDR1 MNHGY and CDR2 SVAAGI. As concerns this clone: The antigen remains undetermined.

V and J are TRBV6-9 and TRBJ1-1, with D unresolved. Sequencing was carried out using naive CD4+ T cells from blood. This receptor was identified in a woman between 18 and 30 years old with type 1 diabetes. CDR3 sequence: CASSLESVNTEAFF. The CDR3 nucleotides read TGTGCCAGCAGTTTGGAGTCCGTGAACACTGAAGCTTTCTTT.